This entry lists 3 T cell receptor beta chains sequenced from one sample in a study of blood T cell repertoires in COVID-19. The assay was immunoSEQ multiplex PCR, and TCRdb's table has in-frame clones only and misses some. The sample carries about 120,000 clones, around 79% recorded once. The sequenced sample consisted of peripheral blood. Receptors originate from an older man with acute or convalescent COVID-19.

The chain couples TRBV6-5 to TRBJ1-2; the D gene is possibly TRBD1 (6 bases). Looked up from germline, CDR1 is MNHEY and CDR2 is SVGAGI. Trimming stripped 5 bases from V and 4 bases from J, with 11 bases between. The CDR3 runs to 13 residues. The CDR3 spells CASSRTGSYGYTF. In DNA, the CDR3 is TGTGCCAGCAGTAGAACAGGGTCCTATGGCTACACCTTC.

This CDR3 is CASSPPSGAGDSYEQYF. The DNA for the CDR3 is TGTGCCAGCAGCCCCCCTAGTGGGGCAGGGGACTCCTACGAGCAGTACTTC. The gene calls are TRBV9 and TRBJ2-7; weak D call: TRBD1 (6 bases). Germline CDR1 SGDLS, CDR2 YYNGEE. The CDR3 has 17 residues. Trimming cost V 4 bases and J 0 bases, with 20 bases left between them.

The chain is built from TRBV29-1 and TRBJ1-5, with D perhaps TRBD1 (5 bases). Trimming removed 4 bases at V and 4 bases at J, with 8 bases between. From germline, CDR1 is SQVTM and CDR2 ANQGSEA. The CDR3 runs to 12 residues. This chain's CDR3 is CSVVTANQPQHF. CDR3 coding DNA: TGCAGCGTTGTGACAGCTAATCAGCCCCAGCATTTT.